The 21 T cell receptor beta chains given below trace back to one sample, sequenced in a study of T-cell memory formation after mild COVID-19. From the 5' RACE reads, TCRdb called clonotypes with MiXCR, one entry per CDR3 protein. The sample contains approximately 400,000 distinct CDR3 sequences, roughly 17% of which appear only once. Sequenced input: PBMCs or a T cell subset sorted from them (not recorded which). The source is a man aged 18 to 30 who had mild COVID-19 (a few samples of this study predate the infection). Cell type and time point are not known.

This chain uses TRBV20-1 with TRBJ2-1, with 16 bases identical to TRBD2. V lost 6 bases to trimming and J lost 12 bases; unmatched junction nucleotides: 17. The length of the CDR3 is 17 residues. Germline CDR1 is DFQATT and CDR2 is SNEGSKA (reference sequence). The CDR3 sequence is CSAPAGTSGGAGQGQFF. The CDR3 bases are TGCAGTGCGCCCGCCGGGACTAGCGGGGGGGCCGGTCAGGGGCAGTTCTTC.

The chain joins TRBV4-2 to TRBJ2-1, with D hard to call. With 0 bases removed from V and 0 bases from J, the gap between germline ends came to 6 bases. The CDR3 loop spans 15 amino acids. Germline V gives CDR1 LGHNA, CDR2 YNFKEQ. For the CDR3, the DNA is TGTGCCAGCAGCCAAGAGGTCGGCTCCTACAATGAGCAGTTCTTC. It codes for CASSQEVGSYNEQFF.

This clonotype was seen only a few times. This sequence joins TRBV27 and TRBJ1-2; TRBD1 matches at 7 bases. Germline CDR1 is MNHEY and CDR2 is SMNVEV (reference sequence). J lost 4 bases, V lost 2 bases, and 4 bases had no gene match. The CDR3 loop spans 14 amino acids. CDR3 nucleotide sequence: TGTGCCAGCAGTTTAAAGGGGGCAAGCTATGGCTACACCTTC. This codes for CASSLKGASYGYTF.

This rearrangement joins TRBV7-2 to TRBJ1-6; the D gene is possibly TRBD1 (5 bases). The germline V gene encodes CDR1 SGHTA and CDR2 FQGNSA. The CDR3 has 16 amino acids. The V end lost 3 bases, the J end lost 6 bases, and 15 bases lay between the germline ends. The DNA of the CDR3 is TGTGCCAGCAGCTTCAGGGTTACTGCTTCTAATTCACCCCTCCACTTT. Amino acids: CASSFRVTASNSPLHF.

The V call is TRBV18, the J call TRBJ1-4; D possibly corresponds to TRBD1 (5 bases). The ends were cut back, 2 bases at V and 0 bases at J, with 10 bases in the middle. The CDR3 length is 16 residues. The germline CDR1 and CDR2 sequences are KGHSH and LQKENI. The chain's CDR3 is CASSPEGPATNEKLFF. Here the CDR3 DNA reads TGTGCCAGCTCACCAGAGGGGCCTGCAACTAATGAAAAACTGTTTTTT.

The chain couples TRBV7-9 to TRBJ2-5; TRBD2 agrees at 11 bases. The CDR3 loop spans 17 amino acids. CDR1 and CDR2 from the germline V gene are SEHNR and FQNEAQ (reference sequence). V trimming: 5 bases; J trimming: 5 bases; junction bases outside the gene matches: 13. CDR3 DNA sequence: TGTGCCAGCAGCCCATCCATTAGCGGGGGGGCTAGGGAGACCCAGTACTTC. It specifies CASSPSISGGARETQYF. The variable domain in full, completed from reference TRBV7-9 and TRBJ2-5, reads DTGVSQNPRHKITKRGQNVTFRCDPISEHNRLYWYRQTLGQGPEFLTYFQNEAQLEKSRLLSDRFSAERPKGSFSTLEIQRTEQGDSAMYLCASSPSISGGARETQYFGPGTRLLVL.

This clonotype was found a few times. In DNA form, the CDR3 reads TGCGCCAGTTTTAGCGGGGAAAGCACAGATACGCAGTATTTT. Its protein is CASFSGESTDTQYF. The gene calls are TRBV5-1 and TRBJ2-3, with 8 bases matching TRBD2. Germline V gene sequence: CDR1 SGHRS, CDR2 YFSETQ. The CDR3 is 14 residues long. The trim removed 8 bases at V and 0 bases at J, leaving 5 bases unmatched.

CDR3 sequence reads: CAWTLAVQGAGYTF. CDR3 coding DNA: TGTGCCTGGACCCTTGCGGTTCAGGGGGCCGGCTACACCTTC. The rearrangement links TRBV30 to TRBJ1-2; TRBD1 agrees at 8 bases. Trimming cost V 4 bases and J 8 bases; bases outside gene matches: 12. CDR1 and CDR2 (germline): GTSNPN, SVGIG (reference sequence). The CDR3 extends over 14 amino acids.

CDR3 DNA sequence: TGCAGTGCATGGGGACATACAACCAATGAGCAGTTCTTC. This gives the protein CSAWGHTTNEQFF. The rearrangement links TRBV20-1 to TRBJ2-1; the D gene is possibly TRBD1 (6 bases). The V and J ends lost 6 bases and 6 bases respectively, with 15 bases between them. The CDR3 totals 13 residues. Germline V gene data show CDR1 as DFQATT and CDR2 as SNEGSKA (reference sequence).

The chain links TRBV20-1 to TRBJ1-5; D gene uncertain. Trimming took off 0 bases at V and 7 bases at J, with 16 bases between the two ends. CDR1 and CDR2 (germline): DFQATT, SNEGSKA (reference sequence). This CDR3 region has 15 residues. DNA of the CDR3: TGCAGTGCTAGAGATCAGACGGAGGGCGGCCAGCCCCAGCATTTT. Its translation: CSARDQTEGGQPQHF.

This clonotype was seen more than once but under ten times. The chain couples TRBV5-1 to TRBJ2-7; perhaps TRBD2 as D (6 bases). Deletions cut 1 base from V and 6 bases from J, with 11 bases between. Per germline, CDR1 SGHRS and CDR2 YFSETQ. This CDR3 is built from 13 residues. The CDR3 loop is CASSLSGLLEQYF. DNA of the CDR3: TGCGCCAGCAGCTTGAGCGGGCTTCTCGAGCAGTACTTC.

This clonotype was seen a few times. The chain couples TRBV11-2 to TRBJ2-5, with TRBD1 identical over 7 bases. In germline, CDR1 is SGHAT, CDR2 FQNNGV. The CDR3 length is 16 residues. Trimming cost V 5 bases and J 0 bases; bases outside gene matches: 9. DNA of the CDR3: TGTGCCAGCAGCGACAGGGTTTTCTGGGACCAAGAGACCCAGTACTTC. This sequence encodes CASSDRVFWDQETQYF.

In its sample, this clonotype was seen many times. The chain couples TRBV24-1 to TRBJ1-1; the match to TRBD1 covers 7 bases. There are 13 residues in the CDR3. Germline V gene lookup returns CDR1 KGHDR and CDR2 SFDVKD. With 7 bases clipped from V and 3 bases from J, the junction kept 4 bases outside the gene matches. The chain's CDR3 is CATRSTGDTEAFF. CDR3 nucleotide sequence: TGTGCCACCAGGAGTACAGGGGACACTGAAGCTTTCTTT.

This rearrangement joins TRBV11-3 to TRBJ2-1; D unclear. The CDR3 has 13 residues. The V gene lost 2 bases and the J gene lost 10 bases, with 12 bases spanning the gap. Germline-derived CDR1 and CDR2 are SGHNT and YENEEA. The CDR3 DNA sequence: TGTGCCAGCAGCTTACGGCTAGGAAGGGAGCAGTTCTTC. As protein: CASSLRLGREQFF.

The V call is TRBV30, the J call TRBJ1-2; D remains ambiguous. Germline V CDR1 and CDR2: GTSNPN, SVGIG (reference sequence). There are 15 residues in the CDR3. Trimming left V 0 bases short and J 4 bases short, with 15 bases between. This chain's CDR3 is CAWSVQRGFGYGYTF. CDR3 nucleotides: TGTGCCTGGAGTGTACAGCGGGGTTTCGGCTATGGCTACACCTTC.

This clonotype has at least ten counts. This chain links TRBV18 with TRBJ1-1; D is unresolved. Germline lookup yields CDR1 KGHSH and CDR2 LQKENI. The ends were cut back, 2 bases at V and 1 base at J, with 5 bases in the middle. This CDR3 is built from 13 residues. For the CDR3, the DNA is TGTGCCAGCTCACCAGCGGAGAACACTGAAGCTTTCTTT. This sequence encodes CASSPAENTEAFF.

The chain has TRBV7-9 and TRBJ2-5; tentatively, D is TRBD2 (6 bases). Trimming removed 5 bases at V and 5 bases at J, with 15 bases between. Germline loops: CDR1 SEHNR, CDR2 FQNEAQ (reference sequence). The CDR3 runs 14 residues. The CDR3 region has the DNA TGTGCCAGCAGCAGGGACGGAGGGGTCGAGACCCAGTACTTC. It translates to CASSRDGGVETQYF.

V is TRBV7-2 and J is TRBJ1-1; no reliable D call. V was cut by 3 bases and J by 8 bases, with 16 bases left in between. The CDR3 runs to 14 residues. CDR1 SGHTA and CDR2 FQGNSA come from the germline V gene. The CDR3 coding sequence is TGTGCCAGCAGCTTCGAAAGTTCTTTAACCGAAGCTTTCTTT. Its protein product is CASSFESSLTEAFF.

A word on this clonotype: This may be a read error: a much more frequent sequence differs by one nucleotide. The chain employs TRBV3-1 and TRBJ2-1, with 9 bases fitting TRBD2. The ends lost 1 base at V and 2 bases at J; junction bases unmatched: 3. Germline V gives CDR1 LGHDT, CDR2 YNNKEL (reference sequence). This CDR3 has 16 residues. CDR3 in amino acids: CASSQAGGGAYNEQFF. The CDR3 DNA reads TGTGCCAGCAGCCAAGCCGGCGGGGGGGCCTACAATGAGCAGTTCTTC.

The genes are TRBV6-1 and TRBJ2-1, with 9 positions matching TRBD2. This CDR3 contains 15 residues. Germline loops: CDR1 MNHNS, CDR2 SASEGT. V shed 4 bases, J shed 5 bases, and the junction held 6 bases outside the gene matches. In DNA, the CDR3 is TGTGCCAGCAGTGGGTTCCAGCGGGGGGACAATGAGCAGTTCTTC. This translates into CASSGFQRGDNEQFF.

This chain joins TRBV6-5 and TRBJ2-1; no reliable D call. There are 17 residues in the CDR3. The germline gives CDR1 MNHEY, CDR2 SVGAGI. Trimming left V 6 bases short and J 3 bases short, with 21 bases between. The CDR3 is CASRPWTQQKGYNEQFF. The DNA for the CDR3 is TGTGCCAGCAGACCGTGGACCCAACAGAAGGGCTACAATGAGCAGTTCTTC.